This TCR beta chain derives from a study of OX40 agonist ivuxolimab in advanced cancers. About the study: Cohort: approximately 83% men, mean age approximately 66, aged roughly 23 to 79.

On this clone itself: The antigen is undetermined.

Blood samples were obtained at baseline, cycle 4 day 1, and cycle 7 day 1. Broader study findings: Low levels of normalized T-cell clonal expansion also appeared in some nonresponders.

The V gene's germline CDR1 is SEHNR and CDR2 FQNEAQ (reference sequence). This CDR3 is built from 16 residues. Trimming cost V 1 base and J 7 bases, with 17 bases left between them. Assay: immunoSEQ multiplex PCR; the TCRdb copy retains only in-frame clones and omits some. The table records tens of thousands of clones, about 95% of them present only once. This clonotype was obtained from an adult with an advanced solid tumor such as melanoma, head and neck, liver or kidney cancer. The material sequenced was CD4+ or CD8+ T cells sorted from blood, taken in a trial of the OX40 agonist ivuxolimab. This chain uses TRBV7-9 with TRBJ2-1; D is perhaps TRBD2 (5 bases). The CDR3 here is CASSLDEGISMNEQFF. In DNA, the CDR3 is TGTGCCAGCAGCTTAGACGAGGGAATTAGCATGAATGAGCAGTTCTTC.